Sequencing of this TCR beta chain was carried out in a study of early T cells in non-severe SARS-CoV-2 infection. Each single cDNA molecule received a unique molecular identifier. One entry per CDR3 protein, called by TCRdb with MiXCR from the 5' RACE reads. In the table there are some 80,000 distinct CDR3 sequences, 12% of which are singletons. This CDR3 has 18 residues. CDR1 and CDR2 (germline): SGHAT, FQNNGV. With 3 bases removed from V and 0 bases from J, the gap between germline ends came to 20 bases. The receptor's source is an adult who was a healthcare worker with PCR-confirmed SARS-CoV-2 infection or an uninfected control (not recorded which). The chain couples TRBV11-2 to TRBJ1-1; no definite D call. Sequencing used whole blood. The CDR3 DNA reads TGTGCCAGCAGCTTCCCGTTTCCAGGTCGAACCATGAACACTGAAGCTTTCTTT. It codes for CASSFPFPGRTMNTEAFF.